The entry that follows covers one T cell receptor (beta chain) sequence. Its antigen is unknown. This sample stems from a study of shared clonotypes between healthy human individuals. Overall study context: Contributing individuals were two females and a few males aged 18 to 49.

V lost 0 bases to trimming and J lost 8 bases, with 9 bases between them. Looked up from germline, CDR1 is SGDLS and CDR2 is YYNGEE. The CDR3 contains 13 residues. Regarding the study as a whole: The study found about 5.1% of naive CD4 clonotypes shared across several donors. Across subsets, estimated richness was generally greater for naive than for memory populations.

It was approximately 0.2 ug DNA, 31,000 or so T cell genomes, that sorted-subset replicate PCRs used. The method was immunoSEQ multiplex PCR; TCRdb's version includes in-frame clones alone and lacks a portion of them. Of 550,000 to 700,000 clones listed, around three quarters are singletons. The chain uses TRBV9 and TRBJ2-1; weak D call: TRBD2 (6 bases). Sequenced input: memory CD4+ T cells sorted from blood. Subset specified: CD45RA-negative fraction. The TCR originated in a woman in her 30s in good health. DNA of the CDR3: TGTGCCAGCAGCGTAGGACTAGTCCATGAGCAGTTCTTC. Its protein product is CASSVGLVHEQFF.